One sample yielded the 29 T cell receptor beta chains listed below, sequenced in a study of blood T cell repertoires in COVID-19 (dated by TCRdb to about 2020). Library prep was done by the immunoSEQ multiplex PCR assay. TCRdb limited this immuneACCESS table to in-frame rearrangements with V and J called. A share of clones is missing; checked studies link under half to unresolved V genes, and the rest is unexplained. The sample table contains 250,000 to 300,000 clones; only one count was recorded for 80% to 95% of them. The ten top clones hold about 1.1% of the sample. Sequenced input: PBMCs or T cells enriched from blood (not recorded which). The receptors were sampled from a woman aged 25 to 39 who had recovered from COVID-19.

At least ten counts were recorded for this clone. This rearrangement joins TRBV20-1 to TRBJ1-2; a possible D gene is TRBD1 (6 bases). The V gene lost 8 bases and the J gene lost 5 bases, with 12 bases spanning the gap. Germline CDR1 is DFQATT and CDR2 is SNEGSKA (reference sequence). The CDR3 is 11 residues long. CDR3 residues: CSTDSVYGYTF. The CDR3 bases are TGCAGTACGGACAGTGTTTATGGCTACACCTTC.

Only one count was recorded for this clone. The V call is TRBV28, the J call TRBJ1-6; 8 bases are shared with TRBD1. The CDR3 has 14 residues. J lost 7 bases, V lost 8 bases, and 7 bases had no gene match. Germline assignment: CDR1 MDHEN and CDR2 SYDVKM. Written as DNA, the CDR3 is TGTGCCAGCTTGACAGGGGCTCCGAATTCACCCCTCCACTTT. This gives the protein CASLTGAPNSPLHF.

The chain carries TRBV5-1 and TRBJ2-3, with TRBD2 matching 12 bases. V shed 0 bases, J shed 2 bases, and the junction held 7 bases outside the gene matches. Germline lookup yields CDR1 SGHRS and CDR2 YFSETQ. This CDR3 comprises 18 residues. This CDR3 is CASSLGLAGGKNTDTQYF. In DNA, the CDR3 is TGCGCCAGCAGCTTGGGGCTAGCGGGAGGGAAAAACACAGATACGCAGTATTTT. Based on the CDR3 plus reference TRBV5-1 and TRBJ2-3, the full variable domain is KAGVTQTPRYLIKTRGQQVTLSCSPISGHRSVSWYQQTPGQGLQFLFEYFSETQRNKGNFPGRFSGRQFSNSRSEMNVSTLELGDSALYLCASSLGLAGGKNTDTQYFGPGTRLTVL.

About this clone: Other DNA sequences in the same sample also yield this CDR3. This chain links TRBV7-2 with TRBJ2-3, with TRBD2 matching 13 bases. The CDR3 has 16 residues. Trimming took 2 bases from V and 5 from J; bases not matched to a gene: 4. Germline assignment: CDR1 SGHTA and CDR2 FQGNSA. DNA of the CDR3: TGTGCCAGCAGCTTAAGACTAGCGGGAGGCGGAGATACGCAGTATTTT. Translating gives CASSLRLAGGGDTQYF.

The genes are TRBV2 and TRBJ2-5, with 11 bases lining up with TRBD2. The CDR3 runs 14 residues. The V segment lost 6 bases and the J segment 3 bases; nucleotides outside the gene matches: 3. Germline CDR1 and CDR2: SNHLY and FYNNEI. The CDR3 bases are TGTGCCAGCAGGATGGGACTAGCGGAAGAGACCCAGTACTTC. Translated, it gives CASRMGLAEETQYF.

This chain uses TRBV28 with TRBJ2-2, with 13 bases matching TRBD2. CDR3 size: 17 residues. The trim removed 5 bases at V and 9 bases at J, leaving 12 bases unmatched. The germline V gene encodes CDR1 MDHEN and CDR2 SYDVKM. For the CDR3, the DNA is TGTGCCAGCAGTGTGACTAGCGGGAGGACTACATTTCGGGAGCTGTTTTTT. Protein product: CASSVTSGRTTFRELFF.

This clone was counted once. Other nucleotide sequences from this sample produce the same CDR3. The chain joins TRBV7-9 to TRBJ1-2, with 9 bases identical to TRBD1. The CDR3 has 14 residues. Germline V CDR1 and CDR2: SEHNR, FQNEAQ (reference sequence). V shed 3 bases, J shed 2 bases, and the junction held 1 base outside the gene matches. CDR3 bases: TGTGCCAGCAGCTTGGGACAGGGAAACTATGGCTACACCTTC. Translation gives CASSLGQGNYGYTF.

The rearrangement links TRBV24-1 to TRBJ2-3, with 9 bases identical to TRBD2. Trimming cost V 4 bases and J 6 bases; bases outside gene matches: 13. Germline V gives CDR1 KGHDR, CDR2 SFDVKD. The CDR3 has 17 amino acids. CDR3 residues: CATSDPGLATSRDTQYF. The CDR3 DNA sequence: TGTGCCACCAGTGACCCGGGACTAGCTACCAGTAGGGATACGCAGTATTTT.

The rearrangement links TRBV2 to TRBJ2-3, with D tentatively TRBD2 (5 bases). This CDR3 spans 14 amino acids. V was shortened by 4 bases and J by 3 bases, with 11 bases between the two germline ends. CDR1 is SNHLY, CDR2 FYNNEI, per germline. CDR3 in amino acids: CASSVGGETDTQYF. CDR3 bases: TGTGCCAGCAGTGTAGGAGGAGAAACAGATACGCAGTATTTT.

CDR3 sequence: CASSDDRGQVYEQYF. The DNA for the CDR3 is TGTGCCAGCAGCGACGACAGGGGGCAGGTTTATGAGCAGTACTTC. This chain joins TRBV3-1 (or the pseudogene TRBV3-2) and TRBJ2-7; TRBD1 agrees at 10 bases. The CDR3 is 15 residues long. V lost 5 bases, J lost 7 bases, and 11 bases stayed unmatched. From germline, CDR1 is LGHDT and CDR2 YNNKEL (reference sequence).

The chain carries TRBV19 and TRBJ2-1; 12 bases are shared with TRBD2. This CDR3 is 14 amino acids long. The germline gives CDR1 LNHDA, CDR2 SQIVND (reference sequence). V trimming: 6 bases; J trimming: 9 bases; junction bases outside the gene matches: 6. The CDR3 sequence is CASSETSGSGEQFF. CDR3 sequence (DNA): TGTGCCAGTAGCGAGACTAGCGGGAGCGGTGAGCAGTTCTTC.

The V gene is TRBV29-1, the J gene TRBJ1-2, with TRBD1 matching 7 bases. The CDR3 runs 15 residues. V lost 5 bases and J lost 5; bases outside the gene matches: 14. Germline V gives CDR1 SQVTM, CDR2 ANQGSEA. The CDR3 DNA reads TGCAGCGTTAACCCGACAGGGAGGTCTGTATATGGCTACACCTTC. It translates to CSVNPTGRSVYGYTF. The entire variable domain, with the rest obtained from reference TRBV29-1 and TRBJ1-2, is as follows: SAVISQKPSRDICQRGTSLTIQCQVDSQVTMMFWYRQQPGQSLTLIATANQGSEATYESGFVIDKFPISRPNLTFSTLTVSNMSPEDSSIYLCSVNPTGRSVYGYTFGSGTRLTVV.

The V call is TRBV28, the J call TRBJ2-4; 7 bases align to TRBD1. Germline V gene data show CDR1 as MDHEN and CDR2 as SYDVKM. With V trimmed by 11 bases and J by 7 bases, 23 bases remained unmatched. The CDR3 is 17 residues long. DNA for the CDR3: TGTGCCCCCAAGGTAAGGGACAGCGGCATGAGGGGGAACATTCAGTACTTC. Protein: CAPKVRDSGMRGNIQYF.

The chain recombines TRBV6-5 with TRBJ1-1, with 8 bases identical to TRBD1. CDR3 length: 13 residues. Germline CDR1 is MNHEY and CDR2 is SVGAGI. V trimming: 6 bases; J trimming: 4 bases; junction bases outside the gene matches: 4. This CDR3 is CASRPTGGTEAFF. CDR3 sequence (DNA): TGTGCCAGCAGACCTACAGGGGGCACTGAAGCTTTCTTT.

The rearrangement links TRBV6-6 to TRBJ2-7; perhaps TRBD1 as D (5 bases). This CDR3 has 16 residues. V shed 2 bases and J shed 3 bases, with 17 bases lying between them. Germline V gene lookup returns CDR1 MNHNY and CDR2 SVGAGI (reference sequence). The CDR3 spells CASSYEGAQIDYEQYF. Written as DNA, the CDR3 is TGTGCCAGCAGTTACGAAGGGGCCCAAATAGACTACGAGCAGTACTTC.

The V call is TRBV6-5, the J call TRBJ2-7; 8 bases are shared with TRBD1. The CDR3 covers 15 residues. Germline lookup yields CDR1 MNHEY and CDR2 SVGAGI. V was clipped by 6 bases and J by 4 bases; unmatched bases: 11. CDR3 sequence: CASRSLPGGRYEQYF. CDR3 DNA: TGTGCCAGCAGATCCCTGCCAGGGGGCAGATACGAGCAGTACTTC.

This sequence joins TRBV7-2 and TRBJ1-1; the D gene is possibly TRBD1 (5 bases). V was pared by 5 bases and J by 0 bases, with 13 bases between. Germline assignment: CDR1 SGHTA and CDR2 FQGNSA. This CDR3 has 15 amino acids. Here the CDR3 reads CASSHDPQVNTEAFF. The CDR3 coding sequence is TGTGCCAGCAGCCATGATCCACAGGTGAACACTGAAGCTTTCTTT.

The rearrangement joins TRBV18 to TRBJ2-1; TRBD2 agrees at 13 bases. CDR3 length: 16 residues. Unmatched junction bases numbered 9, after V lost 4 bases and J lost 9 bases. Looked up from germline, CDR1 is KGHSH and CDR2 is LQKENI. The CDR3 DNA reads TGTGCCAGCTCACACCAACTAGCGGGAGGGCCCACTGAGCAGTTCTTC. Residues: CASSHQLAGGPTEQFF.

V usage is TRBV5-1 and J usage is TRBJ1-2, with D possibly being TRBD1 (5 bases). Trimming left V 2 bases short and J 0 bases short, with 11 bases between. Per germline, CDR1 SGHRS and CDR2 YFSETQ. This CDR3 is 15 amino acids long. CDR3 loop: CASSFDSAANYGYTF. CDR3 nucleotide sequence: TGCGCCAGCAGCTTCGACAGCGCTGCTAACTATGGCTACACCTTC. The entire variable domain, with the rest obtained from reference TRBV5-1 and TRBJ1-2, is as follows: KAGVTQTPRYLIKTRGQQVTLSCSPISGHRSVSWYQQTPGQGLQFLFEYFSETQRNKGNFPGRFSGRQFSNSRSEMNVSTLELGDSALYLCASSFDSAANYGYTFGSGTRLTVV.

The rearrangement joins TRBV28 to TRBJ2-2; 9 nucleotides align to TRBD1. Germline V CDR1 and CDR2: MDHEN, SYDVKM. This CDR3 spans 15 amino acids. Unmatched junction bases numbered 6, after V lost 10 bases and J lost 0 bases. The CDR3 region is CAIMTGGANTGELFF. CDR3 bases: TGTGCCATTATGACAGGGGGAGCGAACACCGGGGAGCTGTTTTTT.

This chain joins TRBV20-1 and TRBJ2-1; D is perhaps TRBD1 (7 bases). CDR1 and CDR2 from the germline V gene are DFQATT and SNEGSKA (reference sequence). V dropped 3 bases and J dropped 3 bases, with 18 bases sitting between them. The CDR3 totals 16 residues. The CDR3 region has the DNA TGCAGTGCTAGTGGATCGGGGGACAGTTTCTACAATGAGCAGTTCTTC. It codes for CSASGSGDSFYNEQFF.

The chain joins TRBV7-9 to TRBJ1-1; D is unclear. The CDR3 is 13 amino acids. The V end lost 5 bases, the J end lost 4 bases, and 11 bases lay between the germline ends. Germline CDR1 reads SEHNR; CDR2 reads FQNEAQ (reference sequence). CDR3 sequence reads: CASSPLVVTEAFF. DNA for the CDR3: TGTGCCAGCAGCCCCCTCGTTGTCACTGAAGCTTTCTTT.

This chain uses TRBV3-1 (or the pseudogene TRBV3-2) with TRBJ2-2, with 7 bases matching TRBD2. Germline V gives CDR1 LGHDT, CDR2 YNNKEL (reference sequence). The CDR3 covers 16 residues. Unmatched junction bases numbered 9, after V lost 4 bases and J lost 4 bases. The CDR3 loop reads CASSPRGTSVTGELFF. In DNA form, the CDR3 reads TGTGCCAGCAGCCCTAGAGGCACTAGCGTCACCGGGGAGCTGTTTTTT.

The chain employs TRBV4-1 and TRBJ2-1, with D uncertain. CDR1 MGHRA and CDR2 YSYEKL come from the germline V gene. This CDR3 comprises 14 residues. V dropped 4 bases and J dropped 0 bases, with 7 bases sitting between them. CDR3: CASSRTPSYNEQFF. CDR3 coding DNA: TGCGCCAGCAGCCGCACACCCTCCTACAATGAGCAGTTCTTC.

The chain joins TRBV20-1 to TRBJ1-2, with D hard to call. The germline V gene has CDR1 DFQATT and CDR2 SNEGSKA (reference sequence). V was shortened by 8 bases and J by 9 bases, with 10 bases between the two germline ends. This CDR3 contains 9 residues. In DNA form, the CDR3 reads TGCAGTCCACAAAGAAGCTACACCTTC. It is translated as CSPQRSYTF.

The table lists this clone with a count of one. CDR3 amino acids: CASSYSGHLSNYGYTF. The CDR3 DNA is TGTGCCAGCAGTTACTCGGGACACCTTTCTAACTATGGCTACACCTTC. The chain joins TRBV6-2 or TRBV6-3 to TRBJ1-2, with D tentatively TRBD1 (6 bases). The germline V and J ends were trimmed by 0 bases and 0 bases, with 11 bases remaining between them. The CDR3 has 16 residues. CDR1 and CDR2 from the germline V gene are MNHEY and SVGEGT.

V gene TRBV19 combines with J gene TRBJ1-2; D is ambiguous. Germline V gives CDR1 LNHDA, CDR2 SQIVND (reference sequence). CDR3 length equals 17 residues. The V end was cut by 7 bases, the J end by 2 bases, with 23 bases between. CDR3 residues: CASIPEARRPTNYGYTF. As DNA, the CDR3 is TGTGCCAGTATCCCAGAGGCTCGACGGCCTACAAACTATGGCTACACCTTC. The whole variable domain, filled in from reference TRBV19 and TRBJ1-2, reads DGGITQSPKYLFRKEGQNVTLSCEQNLNHDAMYWYRQDPGQGLRLIYYSQIVNDFQKGDIAEGYSVSREKKESFPLTVTSAQKNPTAFYLCASIPEARRPTNYGYTFGSGTRLTVV.

This chain links TRBV10-1 with TRBJ1-1; D ambiguous. The germline V and J ends were trimmed by 3 bases and 1 base, with 12 bases remaining between them. Germline CDR1 reads WNHNN; CDR2 reads SYGVQD (reference sequence). This CDR3 region has 15 residues. The CDR3 reads CASSEPGMGNTEAFF. The CDR3, as DNA: TGCGCCAGCAGTGAACCGGGAATGGGGAACACTGAAGCTTTCTTT.

The chain recombines TRBV5-5 with TRBJ2-3; no firm D call. This CDR3 is built from 15 residues. Germline lookup yields CDR1 SGHKS and CDR2 YYEKEE (reference sequence). V gave up 4 bases and J gave up 2 bases, with 14 bases separating them. The CDR3 sequence: CASSTDTSFTDTQYF. Here the CDR3 DNA reads TGTGCCAGCAGCACCGACACCTCCTTCACAGATACGCAGTATTTT.